Given below is one T cell receptor beta chain in context. Its antigen is currently unknown. Sequenced by immunoSEQ multiplex PCR; TCRdb stores in-frame clones only, minus some. The sample has 50,000 to 65,000 clones; approximately 57% are singletons. The data were taken from a study of cytotoxic CD8 clonotypes in ibrutinib-treated CLL. The wider study: On average, each sample had approximately 260,000 productive templates and tens of thousands of productive rearrangements.

Points from the study as a whole: Clonality increased with ibrutinib response but returned toward baseline at progression.

The V and J ends lost 6 bases and 0 bases respectively, with 24 bases between them. CDR3 size: 18 residues. The germline V gene has CDR1 MNHEY and CDR2 SMNVEV (reference sequence). The receptor comes from a human donor with chronic lymphocytic leukemia. The chain is built from TRBV27 and TRBJ2-7; D tentatively fits TRBD1 or TRBD2 (5 bases each). The starting material was PBMCs, obtained after 12 months of ibrutinib treatment. DNA of the CDR3: TGTGCCAGCAGACCCGACAGAGATGGGGGATTCAGCTCCTACGAGCAGTACTTC. Translating gives CASRPDRDGGFSSYEQYF.